This record concerns one T cell receptor beta chain sequence. Participants were placed into cohorts based on the clinical history they reported. This specimen belongs to a study of blood T cell repertoires in COVID-19. As for the study in general: PBMCs, B-cell-depleted T cells, or T cells provided the cDNA or gDNA that made up the material.

Produced via immunoSEQ multiplex PCR; TCRdb's table is partial and in-frame only. Of over 300,000 clones detected, approximately 84% appear once; the ten largest clones hold 8% to 13%. Trimming took 4 bases from V and 0 from J, leaving 9 bases between them. The CDR3 extends over 13 amino acids. Germline CDR1 is GTSNPN and CDR2 is SVGIG (reference sequence). The sequencing input was PBMCs or T cells enriched from blood (not recorded which). The J gene is TRBJ1-1, the V gene TRBV30, with D unresolved. The sequence was collected from a woman younger than 35 who had recovered from COVID-19. DNA for the CDR3: TGTGCCTGGACGGTAGATATGAACACTGAAGCTTTCTTT. It encodes CAWTVDMNTEAFF. The full variable domain, rest sourced from reference TRBV30 and TRBJ1-1, is SQTIHQWPATLVQPVGSPLSLECTVEGTSNPNLYWYRQAAGRGLQLLFYSVGIGQISSEVPQNLSASRPQDRQFILSSKKLLLSDSGFYLCAWTVDMNTEAFFGQGTRLTVV.